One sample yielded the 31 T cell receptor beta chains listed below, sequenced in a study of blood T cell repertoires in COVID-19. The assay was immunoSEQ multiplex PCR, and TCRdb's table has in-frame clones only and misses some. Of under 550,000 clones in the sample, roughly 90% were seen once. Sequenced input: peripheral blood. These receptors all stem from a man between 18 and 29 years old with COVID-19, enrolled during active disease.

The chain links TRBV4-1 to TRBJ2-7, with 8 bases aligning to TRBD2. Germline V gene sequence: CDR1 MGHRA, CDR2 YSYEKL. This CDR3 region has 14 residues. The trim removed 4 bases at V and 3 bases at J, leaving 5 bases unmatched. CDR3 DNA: TGCGCCAGCAGCCGCCTTAGCGGGATCTACGAGCAGTACTTC. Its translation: CASSRLSGIYEQYF.

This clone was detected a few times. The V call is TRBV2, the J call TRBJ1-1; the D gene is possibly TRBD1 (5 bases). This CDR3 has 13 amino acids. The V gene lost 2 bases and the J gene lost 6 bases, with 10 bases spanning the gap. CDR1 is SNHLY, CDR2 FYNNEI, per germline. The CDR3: CASSEQGIAEAFF. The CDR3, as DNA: TGTGCCAGCAGTGAACAGGGAATCGCTGAAGCTTTCTTT.

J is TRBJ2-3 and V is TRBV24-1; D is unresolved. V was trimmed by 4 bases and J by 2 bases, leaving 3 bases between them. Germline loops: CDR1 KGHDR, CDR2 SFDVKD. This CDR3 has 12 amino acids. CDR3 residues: CATSDYTDTQYF. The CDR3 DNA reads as TGTGCCACCAGTGACTACACAGATACGCAGTATTTT.

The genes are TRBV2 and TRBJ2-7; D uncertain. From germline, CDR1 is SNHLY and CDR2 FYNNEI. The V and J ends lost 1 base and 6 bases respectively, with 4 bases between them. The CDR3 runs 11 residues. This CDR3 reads CASSEGPEQYF. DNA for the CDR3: TGTGCCAGCAGTGAAGGGCCCGAGCAGTACTTC.

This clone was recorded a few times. In DNA, the CDR3 is TGTGCCAGCAGGGACAGGGCCTACGGCTACACCTTC. The encoded protein is CASRDRAYGYTF. This rearrangement joins TRBV6-5 to TRBJ1-2, with 8 nucleotides matching TRBD1. The germline V gene has CDR1 MNHEY and CDR2 SVGAGI. The V segment lost 6 bases and the J segment 8 bases; nucleotides outside the gene matches: 5. The CDR3 sequence is 12 residues long.

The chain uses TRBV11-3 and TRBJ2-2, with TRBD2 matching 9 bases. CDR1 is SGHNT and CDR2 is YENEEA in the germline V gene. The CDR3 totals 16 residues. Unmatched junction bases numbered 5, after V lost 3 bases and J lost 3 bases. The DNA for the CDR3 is TGTGCCAGCAGCTTTAGCGGGGGACCTGACACCGGGGAGCTGTTTTTT. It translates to CASSFSGGPDTGELFF.

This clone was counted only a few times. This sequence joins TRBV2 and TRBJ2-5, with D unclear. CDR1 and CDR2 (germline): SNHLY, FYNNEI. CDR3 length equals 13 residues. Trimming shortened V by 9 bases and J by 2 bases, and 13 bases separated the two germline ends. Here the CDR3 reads CASRRSQQETQYF. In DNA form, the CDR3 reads TGTGCCAGTCGGCGGTCCCAGCAAGAGACCCAGTACTTC.

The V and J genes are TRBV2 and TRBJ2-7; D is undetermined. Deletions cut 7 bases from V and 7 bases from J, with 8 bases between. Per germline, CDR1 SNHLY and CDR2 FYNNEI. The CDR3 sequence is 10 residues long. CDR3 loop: CASTLIEQYF. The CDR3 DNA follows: TGTGCCAGCACCCTAATTGAGCAGTACTTC.

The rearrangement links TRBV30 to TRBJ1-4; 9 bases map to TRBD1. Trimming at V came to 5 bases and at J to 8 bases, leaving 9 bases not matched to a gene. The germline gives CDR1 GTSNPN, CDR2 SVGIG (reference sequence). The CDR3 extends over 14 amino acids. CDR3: CAWQGQGIAEKLFF. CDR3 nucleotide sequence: TGTGCCTGGCAAGGACAGGGGATTGCGGAAAAACTGTTTTTT.

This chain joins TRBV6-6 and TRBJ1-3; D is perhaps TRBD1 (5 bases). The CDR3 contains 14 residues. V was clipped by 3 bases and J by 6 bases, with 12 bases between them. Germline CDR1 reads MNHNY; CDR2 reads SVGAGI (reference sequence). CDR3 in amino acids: CASSYGGTQNTIYF. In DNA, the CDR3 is TGTGCCAGCAGTTATGGAGGGACCCAAAACACCATATATTTT.

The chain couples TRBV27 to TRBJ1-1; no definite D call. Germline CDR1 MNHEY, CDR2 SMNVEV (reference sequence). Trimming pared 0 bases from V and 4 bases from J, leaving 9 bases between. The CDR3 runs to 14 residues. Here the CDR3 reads CASSLSVGGTEAFF. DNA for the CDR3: TGTGCCAGCAGTTTATCCGTCGGTGGCACTGAAGCTTTCTTT.

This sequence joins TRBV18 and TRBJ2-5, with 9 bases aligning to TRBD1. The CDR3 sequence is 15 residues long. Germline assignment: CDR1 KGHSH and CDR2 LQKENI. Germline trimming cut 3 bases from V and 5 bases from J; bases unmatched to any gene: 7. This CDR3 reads CASSPPGQGHETQYF. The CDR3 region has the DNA TGTGCCAGCTCACCCCCGGGACAGGGCCATGAGACCCAGTACTTC.

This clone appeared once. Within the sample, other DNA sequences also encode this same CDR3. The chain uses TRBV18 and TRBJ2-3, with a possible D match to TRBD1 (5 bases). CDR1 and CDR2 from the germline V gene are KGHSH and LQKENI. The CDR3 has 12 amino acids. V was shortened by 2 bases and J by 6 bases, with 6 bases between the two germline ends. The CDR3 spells CASSPGADTQYF. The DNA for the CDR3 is TGTGCCAGCTCACCAGGGGCCGATACGCAGTATTTT. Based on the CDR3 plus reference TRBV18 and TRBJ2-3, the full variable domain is NAGVMQNPRHLVRRRGQEARLRCSPMKGHSHVYWYRQLPEEGLKFMVYLQKENIIDESGMPKERFSAEFPKEGPSILRIQQVVRGDSAAYFCASSPGADTQYFGPGTRLTVL.

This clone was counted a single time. DNA of the CDR3: TGTGCCAGCGGGAACAGGGCCTCCTACGAGCAGTACTTC. Amino acid sequence: CASGNRASYEQYF. V and J are TRBV19 and TRBJ2-7; possibly TRBD1 for D (6 bases). The germline CDR1 and CDR2 sequences are LNHDA and SQIVND (reference sequence). The CDR3 runs to 13 residues. Trimming cost V 9 bases and J 0 bases, with 12 bases left between them.

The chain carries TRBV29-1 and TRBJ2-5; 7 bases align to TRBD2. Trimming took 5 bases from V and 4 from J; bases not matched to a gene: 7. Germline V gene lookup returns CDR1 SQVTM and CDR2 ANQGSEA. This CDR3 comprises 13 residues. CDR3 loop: CSVWKGEGETQYF. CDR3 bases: TGCAGCGTTTGGAAAGGGGAGGGAGAGACCCAGTACTTC.

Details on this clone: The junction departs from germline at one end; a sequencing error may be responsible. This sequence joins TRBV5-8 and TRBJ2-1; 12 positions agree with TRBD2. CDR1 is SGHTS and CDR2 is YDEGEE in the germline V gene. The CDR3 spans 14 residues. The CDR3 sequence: CASSSPTSGGKEVF. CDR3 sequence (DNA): TGTGCCAGCAGCTCACCGACTAGCGGGGGAAAGGAGGTCTTC. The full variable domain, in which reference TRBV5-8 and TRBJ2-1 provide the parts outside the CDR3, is EAGVTQSPTHLIKTRGQQATLRCSPISGHTSVYWYQQALGLGLQFLLWYDEGEERNRGNFPPRFSGRQFPNYSSELNVNALELEDSALYLCASSSPTSGGKEVFGPGTRLTVL.

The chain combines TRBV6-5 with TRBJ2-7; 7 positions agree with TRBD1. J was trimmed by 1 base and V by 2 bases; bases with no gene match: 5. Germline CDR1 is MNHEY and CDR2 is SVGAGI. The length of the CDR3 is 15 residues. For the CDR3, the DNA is TGTGCCAGCAGTTACCTAGGGGGCGCGTCCTACGAGCAGTACTTC. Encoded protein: CASSYLGGASYEQYF.

The CDR3 DNA reads TGTGCCAGCAGCTTAGGGACAGAGAATTCACCCCTCCACTTT. This encodes CASSLGTENSPLHF. The chain joins TRBV7-9 to TRBJ1-6; the D gene is possibly TRBD1 (6 bases). The CDR3 is made up of 14 amino acids. Germline CDR1 is SEHNR and CDR2 is FQNEAQ (reference sequence). V lost 1 base and J 7 bases, leaving 8 bases between the germline ends.

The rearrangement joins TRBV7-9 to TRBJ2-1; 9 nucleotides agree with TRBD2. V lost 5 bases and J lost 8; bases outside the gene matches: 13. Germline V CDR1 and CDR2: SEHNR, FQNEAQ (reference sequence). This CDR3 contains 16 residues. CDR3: CASSKNIAGDGHEQFF. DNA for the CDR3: TGTGCCAGCAGCAAAAATATAGCGGGAGACGGCCATGAGCAGTTCTTC. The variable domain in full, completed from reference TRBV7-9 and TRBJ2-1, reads DTGVSQNPRHKITKRGQNVTFRCDPISEHNRLYWYRQTLGQGPEFLTYFQNEAQLEKSRLLSDRFSAERPKGSFSTLEIQRTEQGDSAMYLCASSKNIAGDGHEQFFGPGTRLTVL.

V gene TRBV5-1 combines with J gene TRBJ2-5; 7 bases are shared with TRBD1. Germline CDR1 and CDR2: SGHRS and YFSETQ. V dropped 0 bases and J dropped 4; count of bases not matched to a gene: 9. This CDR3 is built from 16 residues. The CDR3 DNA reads TGCGCCAGCAGCTTGGGCCCTACAGGGGCGGTAGAGACCCAGTACTTC. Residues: CASSLGPTGAVETQYF. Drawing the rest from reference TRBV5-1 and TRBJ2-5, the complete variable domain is KAGVTQTPRYLIKTRGQQVTLSCSPISGHRSVSWYQQTPGQGLQFLFEYFSETQRNKGNFPGRFSGRQFSNSRSEMNVSTLELGDSALYLCASSLGPTGAVETQYFGPGTRLLVL.

The CDR3 reads CASSPGQGRDEKLFF. CDR3 in DNA: TGTGCCAGCTCACCGGGACAGGGGAGGGATGAAAAACTGTTTTTT. The genes are TRBV18 and TRBJ1-4; TRBD1 agrees at 10 bases. Germline V gene sequence: CDR1 KGHSH, CDR2 LQKENI. The CDR3 has 15 amino acids. V dropped 3 bases and J dropped 6; count of bases not matched to a gene: 4. Full variable domain (rest looked up from reference TRBV18 and TRBJ1-4): NAGVMQNPRHLVRRRGQEARLRCSPMKGHSHVYWYRQLPEEGLKFMVYLQKENIIDESGMPKERFSAEFPKEGPSILRIQQVVRGDSAAYFCASSPGQGRDEKLFFGSGTQLSVL.

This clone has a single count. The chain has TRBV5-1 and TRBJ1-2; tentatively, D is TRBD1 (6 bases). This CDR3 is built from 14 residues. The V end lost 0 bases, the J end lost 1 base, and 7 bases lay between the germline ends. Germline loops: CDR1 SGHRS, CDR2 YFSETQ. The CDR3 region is CASSLGTVNYGYTF. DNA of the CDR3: TGCGCCAGCAGCTTGGGGACAGTTAACTATGGCTACACCTTC.

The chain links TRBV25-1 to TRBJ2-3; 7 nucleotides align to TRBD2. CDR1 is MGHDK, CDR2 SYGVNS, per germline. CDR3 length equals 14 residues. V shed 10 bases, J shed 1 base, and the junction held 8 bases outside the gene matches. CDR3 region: CATTTGGGTDTQYF. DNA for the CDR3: TGTGCCACCACTACGGGGGGAGGCACAGATACGCAGTATTTT.

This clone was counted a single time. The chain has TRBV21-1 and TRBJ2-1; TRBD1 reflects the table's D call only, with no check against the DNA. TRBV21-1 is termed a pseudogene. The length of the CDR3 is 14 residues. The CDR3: CASSQRTGYNEQFF. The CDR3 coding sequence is TGTGCCAGCAGCCAACGGACAGGCTACAATGAGCAGTTCTTC.

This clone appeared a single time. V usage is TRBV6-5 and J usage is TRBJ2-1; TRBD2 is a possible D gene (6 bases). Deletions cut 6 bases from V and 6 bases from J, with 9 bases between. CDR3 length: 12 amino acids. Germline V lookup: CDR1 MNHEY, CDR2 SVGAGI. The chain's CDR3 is CASSLSGNEQFF. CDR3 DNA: TGTGCCAGCAGCCTTAGCGGCAATGAGCAGTTCTTC.

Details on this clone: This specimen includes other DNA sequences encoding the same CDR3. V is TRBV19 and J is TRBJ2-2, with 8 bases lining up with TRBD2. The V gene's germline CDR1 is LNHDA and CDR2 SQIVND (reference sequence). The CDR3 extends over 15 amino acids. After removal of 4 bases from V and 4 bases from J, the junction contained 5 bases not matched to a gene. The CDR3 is CASSTGTRGTGELFF. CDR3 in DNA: TGTGCCAGTAGTACCGGGACTAGGGGCACCGGGGAGCTGTTTTTT. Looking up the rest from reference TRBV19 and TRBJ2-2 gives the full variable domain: DGGITQSPKYLFRKEGQNVTLSCEQNLNHDAMYWYRQDPGQGLRLIYYSQIVNDFQKGDIAEGYSVSREKKESFPLTVTSAQKNPTAFYLCASSTGTRGTGELFFGEGSRLTVL.

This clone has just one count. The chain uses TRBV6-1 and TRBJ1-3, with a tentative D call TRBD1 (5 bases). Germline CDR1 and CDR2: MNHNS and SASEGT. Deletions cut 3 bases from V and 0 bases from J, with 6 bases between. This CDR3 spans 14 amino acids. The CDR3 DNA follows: TGTGCCAGCAGTGATGACAGCTCTGGAAACACCATATATTTT. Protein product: CASSDDSSGNTIYF.

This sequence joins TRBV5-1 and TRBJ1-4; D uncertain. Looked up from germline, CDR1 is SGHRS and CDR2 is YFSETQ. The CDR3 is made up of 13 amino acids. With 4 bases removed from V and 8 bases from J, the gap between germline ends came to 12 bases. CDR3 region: CASSVTGAEKLFF. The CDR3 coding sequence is TGCGCCAGCAGCGTCACGGGTGCGGAAAAACTGTTTTTT.

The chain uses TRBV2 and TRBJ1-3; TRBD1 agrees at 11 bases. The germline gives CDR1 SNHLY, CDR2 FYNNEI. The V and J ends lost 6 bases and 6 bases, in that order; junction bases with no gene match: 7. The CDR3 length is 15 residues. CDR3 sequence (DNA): TGTGCCAGCAGACCCCAGGACAGGGGGCAAAACACCATATATTTT. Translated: CASRPQDRGQNTIYF.

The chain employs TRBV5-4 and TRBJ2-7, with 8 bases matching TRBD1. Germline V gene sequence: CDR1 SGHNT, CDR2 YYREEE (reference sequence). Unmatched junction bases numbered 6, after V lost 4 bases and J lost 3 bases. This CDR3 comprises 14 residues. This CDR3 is CASSREDRVYEQYF. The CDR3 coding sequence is TGTGCCAGCAGCAGGGAGGACAGGGTCTACGAGCAGTACTTC. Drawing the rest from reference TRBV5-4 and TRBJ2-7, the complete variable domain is ETGVTQSPTHLIKTRGQQVTLRCSSQSGHNTVSWYQQALGQGPQFIFQYYREEENGRGNFPPRFSGLQFPNYSSELNVNALELDDSALYLCASSREDRVYEQYFGPGTRLTVT.

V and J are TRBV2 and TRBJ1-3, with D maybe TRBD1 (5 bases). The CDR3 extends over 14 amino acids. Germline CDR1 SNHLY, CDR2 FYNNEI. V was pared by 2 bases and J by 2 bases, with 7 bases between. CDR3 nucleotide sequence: TGTGCCAGCAGTGAATCGACAGCTGGAAACACCATATATTTT. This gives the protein CASSESTAGNTIYF.